The 9 T cell receptor beta chains in this list originate from one sample, sequenced in a study of human T cells and chemical hapten exposure. The time point was: pre-sensitization, week 0. Described treatment: therapeutic diphenylcyclopropenone sensitization with weekly scalp DPC. Using its own MiXCR run on the RACE reads, TCRdb lists one record per CDR3 protein. The data hold approximately 370,000 distinct CDR3 sequences, with roughly 6% observed a single time. The specimen comprised whole blood, sampled in connection with sensitization to the hapten diphenylcyclopropenone (DPC). The receptors stem from a young woman with alopecia areata. Some clones in this sample may be carry-over from other donors' samples.

At least ten counts were recorded for this clonotype. The V gene is TRBV6-2 or TRBV6-3, the J gene TRBJ2-3, with D perhaps TRBD2 (5 bases). V gave up 2 bases and J gave up 3 bases, with 9 bases separating them. The germline V gene has CDR1 MNHEY and CDR2 SVGEGT. This CDR3 has 14 amino acids. The CDR3 DNA is TGTGCCAGCAGTTACGGACTTCAAACAGATACGCAGTATTTT. The encoded protein is CASSYGLQTDTQYF.

Ten or more counts support this clonotype. The chain uses TRBV29-1 and TRBJ2-7, with 9 bases fitting TRBD1. Looked up from germline, CDR1 is SQVTM and CDR2 is ANQGSEA. The V segment lost 8 bases and the J segment 4 bases; nucleotides outside the gene matches: 6. This CDR3 comprises 12 residues. The CDR3 reads CSTRGQGYEQYF. The CDR3 nucleotides read TGCAGCACCCGGGGACAGGGATACGAGCAGTACTTC.

This clonotype has more than one count but fewer than ten. The chain joins TRBV28 to TRBJ2-5; tentative D call: TRBD2 (6 bases). The V and J ends lost 4 bases and 2 bases respectively, with 17 bases between them. There are 16 residues in the CDR3. Looked up from germline, CDR1 is MDHEN and CDR2 is SYDVKM. The CDR3 bases are TGTGCCAGCAGTTGGGTTCTACAGGCGGGGCAAGAGACCCAGTACTTC. Encoded protein: CASSWVLQAGQETQYF.

This clonotype was seen a handful of times. The chain is built from TRBV6-2 or TRBV6-3 and TRBJ1-5; D is undetermined. The V and J ends lost 7 bases and 6 bases respectively, with 10 bases between them. The CDR3 is 12 residues long. Germline CDR1 reads MNHEY; CDR2 reads SVGEGT. CDR3 sequence reads: CASTEVGQPQHF. The CDR3 nucleotides are TGTGCCAGCACCGAGGTTGGTCAGCCCCAGCATTTT.

The chain employs TRBV4-2 and TRBJ2-3; weak D call: TRBD2 (7 bases). CDR1 is LGHNA and CDR2 is YNFKEQ in the germline V gene. The CDR3 extends over 17 amino acids. V was trimmed by 0 bases and J by 6 bases, leaving 19 bases between them. In nucleotides, the CDR3 is TGTGCCAGCAGCCAAGATTCCTCTCGCGGGGGCTGGGATACGCAGTATTTT. Translated: CASSQDSSRGGWDTQYF.

This clonotype was picked up many times. The rearrangement joins TRBV11-3 to TRBJ2-2; TRBD1 might be the D (6 bases). The CDR3 runs 15 residues. CDR1 and CDR2 from the germline V gene are SGHNT and YENEEA. The V end lost 3 bases, the J end lost 7 bases, and 15 bases lay between the germline ends. As DNA, the CDR3 is TGTGCCAGCAGCTTGGAGCAGGGGAGCGGCGGGGAGCTGTTTTTT. It yields the protein CASSLEQGSGGELFF.

This clonotype was observed a handful of times. CDR3 DNA sequence: TGCGCCAGCAGCCAAGATGAGACAGTCTATCAGCCCCAGCATTTT. This codes for CASSQDETVYQPQHF. The chain carries TRBV4-1 and TRBJ1-5; D is perhaps TRBD1 (5 bases). Germline CDR1 and CDR2: MGHRA and YSYEKL. CDR3 length: 15 residues. V was trimmed by 0 bases and J by 5 bases, leaving 11 bases between them.

This clonotype was picked up a small number of times. The CDR3 here is CASSAGAVNIQYF. In DNA form, the CDR3 reads TGTGCCAGCAGCGCAGGGGCAGTCAACATTCAGTACTTC. The chain joins TRBV5-6 to TRBJ2-4; D possibly corresponds to TRBD1 (6 bases). In germline, CDR1 is SGHDT, CDR2 YYEEEE. The CDR3 runs 13 residues. Trimming cost V 4 bases and J 7 bases, with 12 bases left between them.

This clonotype was seen many times. The chain is built from TRBV2 and TRBJ1-3, with D possibly being TRBD1 (5 bases). Germline lookup yields CDR1 SNHLY and CDR2 FYNNEI. The CDR3 runs 12 residues. The V gene lost 4 bases and the J gene lost 6 bases, with 7 bases spanning the gap. CDR3 protein: CASSGQLNTIYF. In nucleotides, the CDR3 is TGTGCCAGCAGTGGACAGTTAAACACCATATATTTT.